Each of the 21 T cell receptor beta chains below was sequenced from the same sample in a study of technical replicates of blood from a few donors. Generated by immunoSEQ multiplex PCR, the TCRdb table keeps only in-frame clones and is missing some. The sample has some 79,000 clones; approximately 94% are singletons. The source material was T cells isolated from PBMCs. Receptor source: a human donor in good health.

The chain couples TRBV6-6 to TRBJ2-2, with D perhaps TRBD2 (6 bases). This CDR3 has 13 amino acids. The ends were cut back, 10 bases at V and 6 bases at J, with 15 bases in the middle. Germline V lookup: CDR1 MNHNY, CDR2 SVGAGI (reference sequence). The CDR3 DNA reads TGTGCCATTCCCGGGGGATCCGCCGGGGAGCTGTTTTTT. It yields the protein CAIPGGSAGELFF.

The chain has TRBV10-3 and TRBJ2-5; the D is unclear. Germline V gene lookup returns CDR1 ENHRY and CDR2 SYGVKD. Trimming removed 3 bases from V and 2 bases from J, with 7 bases in between. CDR3 length: 13 amino acids. The CDR3 nucleotides are TGTGCCATCAGTGAAATAGAGCAAGAGACCCAGTACTTC. This sequence encodes CAISEIEQETQYF.

The chain recombines TRBV9 with TRBJ2-3, with TRBD2 as a possible D gene (5 bases). V was cut by 0 bases and J by 10 bases, with 15 bases left in between. CDR3 length: 14 amino acids. Germline lookup yields CDR1 SGDLS and CDR2 YYNGEE. The CDR3 coding sequence is TGTGCCAGCAGCGTAGGTCGGGGTTCCATAGCGCAGTATTTT. Translating it yields CASSVGRGSIAQYF.

In regard to this clone: Other DNA sequences within the sample encode an identical CDR3. The V and J genes are TRBV7-2 and TRBJ1-1; no clear D gene. Per the germline V gene, CDR1 is SGHTA and CDR2 is FQGNSA. The CDR3 runs to 13 residues. The V end was cut by 1 base, the J end by 5 bases, with 8 bases between. The CDR3 sequence: CASSLERFTEAFF. CDR3 DNA: TGTGCCAGCAGCTTAGAACGGTTTACTGAAGCTTTCTTT.

The V and J genes are TRBV10-3 and TRBJ1-2; D may be TRBD1 (5 bases). Germline assignment: CDR1 ENHRY and CDR2 SYGVKD. V lost 4 bases and J lost 4, with 22 bases in between. The CDR3 covers 17 residues. The CDR3 DNA is TGTGCCATCAGTGGTTTATCGGGTAAGGGGCCGCGCTATGGCTACACCTTC. It encodes CAISGLSGKGPRYGYTF.

The chain recombines TRBV5-4 with TRBJ2-6, with D perhaps TRBD1 (6 bases). The CDR3 length is 18 residues. In germline, CDR1 is SGHNT, CDR2 YYREEE (reference sequence). V was pared by 2 bases and J by 9 bases, with 24 bases between. CDR3 sequence: CASSLTSFGLRGINVLTF. In nucleotides, the CDR3 is TGTGCCAGCAGCTTAACGAGCTTTGGACTTAGGGGGATCAACGTCCTGACTTTC.

V and J are TRBV7-2 and TRBJ2-4; TRBD2 agrees at 9 bases. The CDR3 spans 13 residues. Germline assignment: CDR1 SGHTA and CDR2 FQGNSA. The V gene end was trimmed by 7 bases and the J gene end by 12 bases; junction bases not matched to a gene: 10. The DNA of the CDR3 is TGTGCCAGCACTCGTTTGAGCGGGGGGTCTCAGTACTTC. Translating it yields CASTRLSGGSQYF.

The chain recombines TRBV4-1 with TRBJ1-2, with TRBD1 as a possible D gene (5 bases). CDR3 length equals 12 residues. V dropped 1 base and J dropped 7 bases, with 7 bases sitting between them. Germline assignment: CDR1 MGHRA and CDR2 YSYEKL. The CDR3 bases are TGCGCCAGCAGCCAAGTAAGGGGTGGCTACACCTTC. Encoded protein: CASSQVRGGYTF.

The chain uses TRBV5-4 and TRBJ2-2; 10 bases fit TRBD1. V trimming: 5 bases; J trimming: 6 bases; junction bases outside the gene matches: 4. The CDR3 totals 14 residues. Looked up from germline, CDR1 is SGHNT and CDR2 is YYREEE (reference sequence). The chain's CDR3 is CASRPTGGSGELFF. CDR3 DNA sequence: TGTGCCAGCAGACCGACAGGGGGCTCCGGGGAGCTGTTTTTT.

The chain carries TRBV2 and TRBJ1-2, with D possibly matching TRBD1 (5 bases). This CDR3 has 15 amino acids. The germline V and J ends were trimmed by 4 bases and 6 bases, with 18 bases remaining between them. CDR1 is SNHLY, CDR2 FYNNEI, per germline. This CDR3 is CASSALGGYADGYTF. Written as DNA, the CDR3 is TGTGCCAGCAGTGCGTTGGGGGGTTATGCGGATGGCTACACCTTC.

The rearrangement joins TRBV5-4 to TRBJ2-5, with 11 positions matching TRBD2. The CDR3 is 15 amino acids. Germline lookup yields CDR1 SGHNT and CDR2 YYREEE (reference sequence). V trimming: 4 bases; J trimming: 9 bases; junction bases outside the gene matches: 11. In nucleotides, the CDR3 is TGTGCCAGCAGCCCCGAGGGTGCTAGCGGGAGGTCCCAGTACTTC. This gives the protein CASSPEGASGRSQYF.

The DNA for the CDR3 is TGCGCCAGCAGCTTGGTGCCGCTAGCGGAGAGGGCAGATACGCAGTATTTT. It yields the protein CASSLVPLAERADTQYF. V and J are TRBV5-1 and TRBJ2-3, with 7 bases aligning to TRBD2. Germline CDR1 is SGHRS and CDR2 is YFSETQ. V shed 0 bases and J 4 bases; nucleotides not matched to a gene: 11. The CDR3 is 17 residues long. Combining the CDR3 with reference TRBV5-1 and TRBJ2-3 gives the whole variable domain KAGVTQTPRYLIKTRGQQVTLSCSPISGHRSVSWYQQTPGQGLQFLFEYFSETQRNKGNFPGRFSGRQFSNSRSEMNVSTLELGDSALYLCASSLVPLAERADTQYFGPGTRLTVL.

The chain joins TRBV28 to TRBJ1-5; D is unclear. This CDR3 contains 14 residues. Trimming left V 6 bases short and J 1 base short, with 10 bases between. Per the germline V gene, CDR1 is MDHEN and CDR2 is SYDVKM. The chain's CDR3 is CASSIGRSNQPQHF. CDR3 DNA: TGTGCCAGCAGCATCGGGAGGAGCAATCAGCCCCAGCATTTT.

The chain combines TRBV11-2 with TRBJ2-3, with a possible D match to TRBD1 (5 bases). V dropped 1 base and J dropped 1 base, with 9 bases sitting between them. The CDR3 is made up of 15 amino acids. Germline CDR1 SGHAT, CDR2 FQNNGV. CDR3 sequence reads: CASSLALRGTDTQYF. The DNA for the CDR3 is TGTGCCAGCAGCTTAGCCCTCAGGGGCACAGATACGCAGTATTTT.

The chain couples TRBV2 to TRBJ2-7, with TRBD1 as a possible D gene (6 bases). Per the germline V gene, CDR1 is SNHLY and CDR2 is FYNNEI. The CDR3 has 15 amino acids. The V and J ends lost 4 bases and 0 bases respectively, with 13 bases between them. The CDR3, as DNA: TGTGCCAGCAGTGTACGGACAGAACGCTCCTACGAGCAGTACTTC. It translates to CASSVRTERSYEQYF.

The J gene is TRBJ2-7, the V gene TRBV12-5, with 10 bases aligning to TRBD1. With 5 bases clipped from V and 3 bases from J, the junction kept 1 base outside the gene matches. The germline CDR1 and CDR2 sequences are LGHNT and FRNRAP. This CDR3 has 13 amino acids. CDR3 sequence: CASGRDRGYEQYF. The CDR3 region has the DNA TGTGCTAGTGGTCGGGACAGGGGCTACGAGCAGTACTTC.

V is TRBV5-4 and J is TRBJ2-7, with 7 bases matching TRBD2. V lost 9 bases and J lost 0; bases outside the gene matches: 3. The germline CDR1 and CDR2 sequences are SGHNT and YYREEE (reference sequence). The CDR3 contains 12 residues. The CDR3 DNA reads as TGTGCCACCGGGGGGAGCTCCTACGAGCAGTACTTC. This gives the protein CATGGSSYEQYF.

This chain uses TRBV15 with TRBJ2-1; 13 nucleotides align to TRBD2. The CDR3 is 17 residues long. Germline V gives CDR1 LNHNV, CDR2 YYDKDF (reference sequence). V dropped 5 bases and J dropped 8; count of bases not matched to a gene: 12. CDR3 in DNA: TGTGCCACCAGCGGCCTGGGAGGGACTAGCGGGGTGGATGAGCAGTTCTTC. Translating it yields CATSGLGGTSGVDEQFF.

A single count supports this clone. The genes are TRBV9 and TRBJ1-2, with a tentative D call TRBD1 (6 bases). V lost 3 bases, J lost 4 bases, and 13 bases lay in between. This CDR3 has 14 residues. Germline V CDR1 and CDR2: SGDLS, YYNGEE. The CDR3 DNA reads as TGTGCCAGCAGCGCACCGGGACAACGCTATGGCTACACCTTC. This sequence encodes CASSAPGQRYGYTF.

This chain connects TRBV28 to TRBJ2-7, with a tentative D call TRBD1 (6 bases). From germline, CDR1 is MDHEN and CDR2 SYDVKM. Trimming took 5 bases from V and 0 from J, leaving 14 bases between them. The CDR3 sequence is 15 residues long. This chain's CDR3 is CASSQQQGSSYEQYF. CDR3 nucleotide sequence: TGTGCCAGCAGTCAGCAACAGGGATCCTCCTACGAGCAGTACTTC.

This chain joins TRBV5-4 and TRBJ2-7, with 10 positions matching TRBD1. Germline lookup yields CDR1 SGHNT and CDR2 YYREEE (reference sequence). The ends lost 4 bases at V and 3 bases at J; junction bases unmatched: 13. CDR3 length: 17 residues. The CDR3 DNA reads TGTGCCAGCAGCCCCGTGCTGGGACAGGGGAACTACTACGAGCAGTACTTC. It codes for CASSPVLGQGNYYEQYF.